Below are 20 T cell receptor beta chains sequenced from a single sample in a study of CD8 T cells in ankylosing spondylitis. From the 5' RACE reads, TCRdb called clonotypes with MiXCR, one entry per CDR3 protein. In the table there are around 75,000 distinct CDR3 sequences, approximately 5.3% of which are singletons. The sequenced sample was blood, either unsorted or a sorted T cell fraction (not recorded which). These receptors all come from a male donor with ankylosing spondylitis or in good health (not recorded which).

In its sample, this clonotype was seen many times. V usage is TRBV9 and J usage is TRBJ2-7; possible D gene TRBD1, 6 bases. Per the germline V gene, CDR1 is SGDLS and CDR2 is YYNGEE. Trimming took off 3 bases at V and 0 bases at J, with 13 bases between the two ends. The CDR3 contains 15 residues. The CDR3 loop reads CASSAGAVFSYEQYF. The CDR3 DNA reads TGTGCCAGCAGCGCAGGGGCGGTTTTCTCCTACGAGCAGTACTTC. Variable domain in full (rest from reference TRBV9 and TRBJ2-7): DSGVTQTPKHLITATGQRVTLRCSPRSGDLSVYWYQQSLDQGLQFLIQYYNGEERAKGNILERFSAQQFPDLHSELNLSSLELGDSALYFCASSAGAVFSYEQYFGPGTRLTVT.

This clonotype was counted many times. The chain links TRBV18 to TRBJ1-2, with TRBD1 matching 7 bases. V lost 1 base to trimming and J lost 3 bases; unmatched junction nucleotides: 2. The CDR3 has 14 residues. Germline lookup yields CDR1 KGHSH and CDR2 LQKENI. This CDR3 reads CASSPRQGDYGYTF. The DNA of the CDR3 is TGTGCCAGCTCACCACGCCAGGGGGACTATGGCTACACCTTC.

This clonotype was recorded many times. V is TRBV28 and J is TRBJ1-1; a possible D gene is TRBD1 (5 bases). V dropped 5 bases and J dropped 2 bases, with 12 bases sitting between them. CDR1 and CDR2 from the germline V gene are MDHEN and SYDVKM. This CDR3 spans 14 amino acids. CDR3 DNA: TGTGCCAGCAGTAGGGACGGACAAAACACTGAAGCTTTCTTT. As protein: CASSRDGQNTEAFF.

There are many counts of this clonotype. The chain is built from TRBV28 and TRBJ2-7; no clear D. Per the germline V gene, CDR1 is MDHEN and CDR2 is SYDVKM. The CDR3 covers 12 residues. V was shortened by 4 bases and J by 2 bases, with 6 bases between the two germline ends. DNA for the CDR3: TGTGCCAGCAGTTCGCCCCCCTACGAGCAGTACTTC. Its translation is CASSSPPYEQYF.

On this clonotype itself: This may arise from a read error, as a much more abundant clone is one base away. The V gene is TRBV7-9, the J gene TRBJ2-6; no firm D call. The germline gives CDR1 SEHNR, CDR2 FQNEAQ (reference sequence). The CDR3 consists of 14 residues. The CDR3 loop is CASSPTSGSNVLTF. The CDR3, as DNA: TGTGCCAGCAGCCCGACTTCTGGGTCCAACGTCCTGACTTTC. Drawing the rest from reference TRBV7-9 and TRBJ2-6, the complete variable domain is DTGVSQNPRHKITKRGQNVTFRCDPISEHNRLYWYRQTLGQGPEFLTYFQNEAQLEKSRLLSDRFSAERPKGSFSTLEIQRTEQGDSAMYLCASSPTSGSNVLTFGAGSRLTVL.

This clonotype was counted many times. V and J are TRBV5-1 and TRBJ1-2; D gene uncertain. CDR1 and CDR2 (germline): SGHRS, YFSETQ. Trimming stripped 9 bases from V and 6 bases from J, with 18 bases between. The CDR3 spans 13 residues. CDR3 nucleotides: TGCGCCACCTCCCCGGGCACTGATCATGGCTACACCTTC. This encodes CATSPGTDHGYTF.

This clonotype showed up many times. CDR3 nucleotide sequence: TGCAGCGTTGGGACAGGGTCCTACGAGCAGTACTTC. It yields the protein CSVGTGSYEQYF. The chain links TRBV29-1 to TRBJ2-7; 8 bases match TRBD1. The V gene end was trimmed by 4 bases and the J gene end by 1 base; junction bases not matched to a gene: 0. In germline, CDR1 is SQVTM, CDR2 ANQGSEA. The CDR3 is 12 residues long.

This clonotype was counted at least ten times. The chain has TRBV20-1 and TRBJ1-1; 7 positions match TRBD1. Germline V gene data show CDR1 as DFQATT and CDR2 as SNEGSKA (reference sequence). Trimming removed 6 bases from V and 8 bases from J; junction bases left unmatched: 3. CDR3 size: 10 residues. This CDR3 is CSARGGEAFF. The CDR3 coding sequence is TGCAGTGCCAGGGGGGGCGAAGCTTTCTTT.

The table lists this clonotype with many counts. The rearrangement uses TRBV9 and TRBJ2-3; D gene ambiguous. V lost 0 bases, J lost 6 bases, and 11 bases lay in between. This CDR3 is built from 14 residues. In germline, CDR1 is SGDLS, CDR2 YYNGEE. In DNA form, the CDR3 reads TGTGCCAGCAGCGTAGGTCCCGATGGGGATACGCAGTATTTT. It codes for CASSVGPDGDTQYF. The full variable domain, with the rest looked up from reference TRBV9 and TRBJ2-3, is DSGVTQTPKHLITATGQRVTLRCSPRSGDLSVYWYQQSLDQGLQFLIQYYNGEERAKGNILERFSAQQFPDLHSELNLSSLELGDSALYFCASSVGPDGDTQYFGPGTRLTVL.

There are many counts of this clonotype. The chain links TRBV5-6 to TRBJ1-1, with 7 positions matching TRBD1. With V trimmed by 3 bases and J by 5 bases, 7 bases remained unmatched. Germline V gives CDR1 SGHDT, CDR2 YYEEEE. The CDR3 is 14 residues long. CDR3 coding DNA: TGTGCCAGCAGCTCCAGGGGGAAATGGACTGAAGCTTTCTTT. Amino acids: CASSSRGKWTEAFF.

This clonotype appeared many times. The chain uses TRBV18 and TRBJ2-1; 7 bases match TRBD1. Per germline, CDR1 KGHSH and CDR2 LQKENI. V was clipped by 8 bases and J by 0 bases; unmatched bases: 7. The CDR3 length is 15 residues. CDR3 region: CASSPRQGSYNEQFF. CDR3 DNA sequence: TGTGCCAGCAGCCCTCGACAGGGCTCCTACAATGAGCAGTTCTTC.

This clonotype was seen many times. The chain employs TRBV4-1 and TRBJ2-3, with D tentatively TRBD1 (6 bases). The CDR3 covers 15 residues. V was pared by 1 base and J by 6 bases, with 14 bases between. The germline CDR1 and CDR2 sequences are MGHRA and YSYEKL. CDR3 region: CASSQGTDEKDTQYF. The CDR3 coding sequence is TGCGCCAGCAGCCAAGGGACAGACGAAAAGGATACGCAGTATTTT.

This clonotype appeared many times. CDR3 DNA: TGTGCCAGCAGTCTCGGGGGGGAGGGCTACACCTTC. Translated, it gives CASSLGGEGYTF. The V call is TRBV6-6, the J call TRBJ1-2, with D possibly matching TRBD1 (5 bases). This CDR3 is built from 12 residues. Trimming removed 5 bases at V and 8 bases at J, with 12 bases between. Germline CDR1 MNHNY, CDR2 SVGAGI (reference sequence).

Ten or more counts support this clonotype. V and J are TRBV25-1 and TRBJ2-2; 8 bases align to TRBD1. V lost 3 bases, J lost 0 bases, and 6 bases stayed unmatched. Germline lookup yields CDR1 MGHDK and CDR2 SYGVNS. This CDR3 contains 17 residues. The DNA for the CDR3 is TGTGCCAGCAGTGAGTGGACAGGGCGCGCGAACACCGGGGAGCTGTTTTTT. It translates to CASSEWTGRANTGELFF.

This clonotype was counted many times. The rearrangement links TRBV7-8 to TRBJ2-7; D is ambiguous. The CDR3 covers 15 residues. Deletions cut 3 bases from V and 3 bases from J, with 15 bases between. Germline V gives CDR1 SGHVS, CDR2 FQNEAQ. The DNA for the CDR3 is TGTGCCAGCAGCTTGGGTCTAGATAGAGGCTACGAGCAGTACTTC. It codes for CASSLGLDRGYEQYF.

In its sample, this clonotype was seen many times. J is TRBJ2-3 and V is TRBV24-1, with D unresolved. V lost 3 bases and J lost 1, with 7 bases in between. The CDR3 is 14 amino acids. Germline V CDR1 and CDR2: KGHDR, SFDVKD. The CDR3 DNA reads TGTGCCACCAGTGATGTCGACCGCACAGATACGCAGTATTTT. It codes for CATSDVDRTDTQYF.

This clonotype was recorded a few times. This rearrangement joins TRBV19 to TRBJ2-3, with D perhaps TRBD2 (5 bases). Trimming left V 7 bases short and J 0 bases short, with 11 bases between. The CDR3 sequence is 14 residues long. Germline V gene sequence: CDR1 LNHDA, CDR2 SQIVND (reference sequence). In nucleotides, the CDR3 is TGTGCCAGTATTGGGAGACCTAGCACAGATACGCAGTATTTT. Translation: CASIGRPSTDTQYF.

This chain connects TRBV11-2 to TRBJ2-2; D is uncertain. Trimming removed 0 bases at V and 8 bases at J, with 13 bases between. Germline V lookup: CDR1 SGHAT, CDR2 FQNNGV. The CDR3 is 15 amino acids. The CDR3 protein is CASSLELPSAGELFF. The CDR3 region has the DNA TGTGCCAGCAGCTTAGAACTACCCAGCGCGGGGGAGCTGTTTTTT.

This clonotype showed up many times. This chain uses TRBV5-1 with TRBJ2-7; tentative D call: TRBD2 (5 bases). This CDR3 comprises 13 residues. V lost 4 bases and J lost 6, with 14 bases in between. CDR1 is SGHRS, CDR2 YFSETQ, per germline. CDR3 region: CASSGRSGAEQYF. The CDR3 DNA is TGCGCCAGCAGCGGACGCAGCGGTGCCGAGCAGTACTTC.

This clonotype was detected ten times or more. The chain combines TRBV20-1 with TRBJ2-1; 9 bases fit TRBD2. The CDR3 spans 16 residues. In germline, CDR1 is DFQATT, CDR2 SNEGSKA (reference sequence). Trimming cost V 1 base and J 9 bases; bases outside gene matches: 13. The CDR3 reads CSARALIASGTAEQFF. In DNA, the CDR3 is TGCAGTGCTAGAGCTCTGATAGCTAGCGGGACCGCTGAGCAGTTCTTC.